Listed below are T cell receptor beta chains from one sample, sequenced in a study of T cell responses to AZD1222 COVID-19 vaccine. Generated by immunoSEQ multiplex PCR, the TCRdb table keeps only in-frame clones and is missing some. Among 150,000 or so clones listed, 88% were seen once. The material was peripheral blood, obtained on day 0 of AZD1222 vaccination. The source is an adult in good health. Both conserved end residues are part of each CDR3. The order of the fields is clone size, CDR3 length, V gene, J gene, D gene, CDR3 protein, CDR3 DNA. The D gene is left open where the match is weak. The listing skips clone size in some rows; elsewhere it reads once, few, many or a size class.

NA,16,TRBV28,TRBJ1-4,NA,CASSPTPPGVVEKLFF,TGTGCCAGCAGTCCTACCCCCCCAGGGGTGGTTGAAAAACTGTTTTTT
NA,14,TRBV5-5,TRBJ1-2,TRBD1,CASSSTQGARGYTF,TGTGCCAGCAGCTCAACACAGGGGGCCCGCGGCTACACCTTC
NA,18,TRBV4-3,TRBJ2-2,TRBD2,CASSPGLAGGPDTGELFF,TGCGCCAGCAGTCCTGGACTAGCGGGGGGGCCAGACACCGGGGAGCTGTTTTTT
NA,16,TRBV10-3,TRBJ1-1,TRBD1,CAISDPGQGSNTEAFF,TGTGCCATCAGTGACCCGGGACAGGGCTCGAACACTGAAGCTTTCTTT
NA,14,TRBV5-5,TRBJ1-1,NA,CASSVTGMNTEAFF,TGTGCCAGCAGCGTTACAGGGATGAACACTGAAGCTTTCTTT
NA,12,TRBV19,TRBJ1-5,NA,CASSISNQPQHF,TGTGCCAGTAGTATTAGCAATCAGCCCCAGCATTTT
NA,22,TRBV3-1/TRBV3-2,TRBJ2-2,TRBD2,CASSQDRAAGLVWFKNTGELFF,TGTGCCAGCAGCCAAGATCGGGCAGCGGGACTAGTCTGGTTTAAGAACACCGGGGAGCTGTTTTTT
NA,16,TRBV7-6,TRBJ1-2,NA,CASSLGPPGGNYGYTF,TGTGCCAGCAGCTTAGGTCCCCCGGGTGGTAACTATGGCTACACCTTC
NA,13,TRBV30,TRBJ1-4,NA,CAWRPATNEKLFF,TGTGCCTGGAGGCCAGCAACTAATGAAAAACTGTTTTTT
NA,14,TRBV30,TRBJ1-4,NA,CAWSVLRRERKLFF,TGTGCCTGGAGTGTACTCCGGAGGGAGCGGAAACTGTTTTTT
NA,15,TRBV5-1,TRBJ2-7,TRBD2,CASSRGLAVTYEQYF,TGCGCCAGCAGCCGAGGACTAGCGGTTACCTACGAGCAGTACTTC
NA,17,TRBV6-2/TRBV6-3,TRBJ2-1,TRBD2,CASSYSLAGGIYNEQFF,TGTGCCAGCAGTTACTCACTAGCGGGGGGGATATACAATGAGCAGTTCTTC
NA,16,TRBV6-2/TRBV6-3,TRBJ1-2,NA,CASSSGPPTANYGYTF,TGTGCCAGCAGTTCTGGGCCACCAACGGCTAACTATGGCTACACCTTC
NA,15,TRBV18,TRBJ1-1,NA,CASSPLMGEYTEAFF,TGTGCCAGCTCACCGCTGATGGGGGAATACACTGAAGCTTTCTTT
NA,11,TRBV29-1,TRBJ2-1,TRBD2,CSTSGGYEQFF,TGCAGTACTAGCGGGGGGTATGAGCAGTTCTTC
NA,14,TRBV5-1,TRBJ1-2,NA,CASSPGRGNYGYTF,TGCGCCAGCAGCCCGGGGCGGGGAAACTATGGCTACACCTTC
NA,16,TRBV19,TRBJ2-1,TRBD1,CASSMPPGQGADEQFF,TGTGCCAGTAGTATGCCACCGGGACAGGGGGCGGATGAGCAGTTCTTC
NA,15,TRBV28,TRBJ1-5,NA,CASSLSQFGNQPQHF,TGTGCCAGCAGTTTATCCCAATTTGGCAATCAGCCCCAGCATTTT
NA,15,TRBV2,TRBJ2-7,NA,CASMEQGQVGYEQYF,TGTGCCAGCATGGAACAGGGACAAGTGGGCTACGAGCAGTACTTC
NA,15,TRBV28,TRBJ1-5,NA,CASSFWRLSNQPQHF,TGTGCCAGCAGTTTTTGGCGGCTTAGCAATCAGCCCCAGCATTTT
NA,14,TRBV3-1/TRBV3-2,TRBJ1-2,NA,CASSNGGTNYGYTF,TGTGCCAGCAGCAACGGGGGCACTAACTATGGCTACACCTTC
NA,11,TRBV11-2,TRBJ1-2,NA,CASRPNYGYTF,TGTGCCAGCAGACCTAACTATGGCTACACCTTC
few,15,TRBV5-4,TRBJ2-7,NA,CASSLPGTLPYEQYF,TGTGCCAGCAGCTTACCCGGGACACTCCCCTACGAGCAGTACTTC
NA,17,TRBV4-2,TRBJ2-7,TRBD2,CASSQDRAGGSSYEQYF,TGTGCCAGCAGCCAAGATAGGGCGGGAGGCAGCTCCTACGAGCAGTACTTC
few,13,TRBV15,TRBJ2-7,TRBD1,CATSRLQGYEQYF,TGTGCCACCAGCAGGCTACAGGGGTACGAGCAGTACTTC
once,11,TRBV20-1,TRBJ1-2,NA,CSASLGGGYTF,TGCAGTGCCAGCCTGGGGGGGGGCTACACCTTC
NA,15,TRBV6-5,TRBJ1-6,TRBD1,CASSTRDRFNSPLHF,TGTGCCAGCAGTACTAGGGACAGGTTTAATTCACCCCTCCACTTT
NA,15,TRBV27,TRBJ2-1,TRBD1,CASNSIHRGHNEQFF,TGTGCCAGCAACTCCATTCACAGGGGGCACAATGAGCAGTTCTTC
NA,14,TRBV28,TRBJ1-2,NA,CASVTQRINYGYTF,TGTGCCAGCGTTACACAGCGGATTAACTATGGCTACACCTTC
NA,17,TRBV5-1,TRBJ2-6,TRBD1,CASSLESGGSGANVLTF,TGCGCCAGCAGCTTGGAGTCAGGGGGCTCTGGGGCCAACGTCCTGACTTTC
NA,13,TRBV6-5,TRBJ1-4,NA,CASSPGSNEKLFF,TGTGCCAGCAGCCCAGGGAGCAATGAAAAACTGTTTTTT
NA,14,TRBV14,TRBJ2-7,TRBD2,CASRPGTSLYEQYF,TGTGCCAGCAGACCCGGGACTAGCCTCTACGAGCAGTACTTC
NA,15,TRBV6-4,TRBJ1-2,NA,CASSEQPGGNYGYTF,TGTGCCAGCAGTGAACAGCCGGGGGGTAACTATGGCTACACCTTC
NA,14,TRBV6-5,TRBJ1-6,NA,CASSATGPGTPLHF,TGTGCCAGCAGCGCAACAGGGCCGGGGACACCCCTCCACTTT
NA,15,TRBV15,TRBJ1-5,NA,CATSRDRNSNQPQHF,TGTGCCACCAGTCGCGACAGGAATAGCAATCAGCCCCAGCATTTT
NA,13,TRBV6-1,TRBJ1-5,NA,CASSERDLQPQHF,TGTGCCAGCAGTGAAAGGGATTTACAGCCCCAGCATTTT
NA,17,TRBV19,TRBJ1-5,TRBD1,CASSRKGQSHSNQPQHF,TGTGCCAGTAGTCGGAAGGGACAGTCGCATAGCAATCAGCCCCAGCATTTT
NA,14,TRBV28,TRBJ1-5,NA,CASVGPNSNQPQHF,TGTGCCAGCGTGGGACCTAATAGCAATCAGCCCCAGCATTTT
once,13,TRBV7-2,TRBJ1-5,NA,CASSRTDGQPQHF,TGTGCCAGCAGCCGTACGGACGGCCAGCCCCAGCATTTT
NA,15,TRBV7-8,TRBJ2-7,NA,CASSLTVPKGLEQYF,TGTGCCAGCAGCTTAACCGTTCCAAAAGGGCTCGAGCAGTACTTC
NA,14,TRBV5-1,TRBJ1-1,NA,CASSLSNMNTEAFF,TGCGCCAGCAGCTTGTCCAACATGAACACTGAAGCTTTCTTT
NA,19,TRBV2,TRBJ2-1,TRBD2,CASRETPGLAGGFDNEQFF,TGTGCCAGCAGAGAAACACCGGGACTAGCGGGAGGGTTTGACAATGAGCAGTTCTTC
NA,14,TRBV9,TRBJ1-1,NA,CASSSSGSKTEAFF,TGTGCCAGCAGCTCCAGTGGGAGTAAGACTGAAGCTTTCTTT
few,16,TRBV7-2,TRBJ2-2,TRBD1,CASSLRQGAGTGELFF,TGTGCCAGCAGCCTACGACAGGGGGCGGGCACCGGGGAGCTGTTTTTT
NA,18,TRBV5-5,TRBJ1-2,TRBD1,CASSLGWDRGFENDGYTF,TGTGCCAGCAGCTTGGGTTGGGACAGGGGATTCGAGAATGATGGCTACACCTTC
NA,12,TRBV5-1,TRBJ1-2,TRBD1,CASSGTGDGYTF,TGCGCCAGTTCCGGGACAGGGGATGGCTACACCTTC
NA,15,TRBV3-1/TRBV3-2,TRBJ2-6,NA,CASSRGRSGANVLTF,TGTGCCAGCAGCCGAGGGCGCTCTGGGGCCAACGTCCTGACTTTC
NA,17,TRBV7-9,TRBJ2-3,TRBD2,CASSALLAGVGADTQYF,TGTGCCAGCAGCGCTTTACTAGCGGGAGTCGGGGCAGATACGCAGTATTTT
NA,11,TRBV6-2/TRBV6-3,TRBJ1-2,NA,CASSFRDGYTF,TGTGCCAGCAGTTTTAGGGATGGCTACACCTTC
NA,14,TRBV3-1/TRBV3-2,TRBJ1-2,NA,CASSQEGGAKGYTF,TGTGCCAGCAGCCAAGAAGGGGGGGCGAAGGGCTACACCTTC
NA,15,TRBV2,TRBJ1-2,NA,CASSGGGFRSYGYTF,TGTGCCAGCAGTGGCGGGGGATTTAGGAGCTATGGCTACACCTTC
NA,12,TRBV7-6,TRBJ2-2,NA,CASSPTTGELFF,TGTGCCAGCAGCCCCACGACCGGGGAGCTGTTTTTT
NA,17,TRBV4-3,TRBJ1-6,NA,CASSQDSRSSYNSPLHF,TGCGCCAGCAGCCAAGATAGCAGGAGCTCCTATAATTCACCCCTCCACTTT